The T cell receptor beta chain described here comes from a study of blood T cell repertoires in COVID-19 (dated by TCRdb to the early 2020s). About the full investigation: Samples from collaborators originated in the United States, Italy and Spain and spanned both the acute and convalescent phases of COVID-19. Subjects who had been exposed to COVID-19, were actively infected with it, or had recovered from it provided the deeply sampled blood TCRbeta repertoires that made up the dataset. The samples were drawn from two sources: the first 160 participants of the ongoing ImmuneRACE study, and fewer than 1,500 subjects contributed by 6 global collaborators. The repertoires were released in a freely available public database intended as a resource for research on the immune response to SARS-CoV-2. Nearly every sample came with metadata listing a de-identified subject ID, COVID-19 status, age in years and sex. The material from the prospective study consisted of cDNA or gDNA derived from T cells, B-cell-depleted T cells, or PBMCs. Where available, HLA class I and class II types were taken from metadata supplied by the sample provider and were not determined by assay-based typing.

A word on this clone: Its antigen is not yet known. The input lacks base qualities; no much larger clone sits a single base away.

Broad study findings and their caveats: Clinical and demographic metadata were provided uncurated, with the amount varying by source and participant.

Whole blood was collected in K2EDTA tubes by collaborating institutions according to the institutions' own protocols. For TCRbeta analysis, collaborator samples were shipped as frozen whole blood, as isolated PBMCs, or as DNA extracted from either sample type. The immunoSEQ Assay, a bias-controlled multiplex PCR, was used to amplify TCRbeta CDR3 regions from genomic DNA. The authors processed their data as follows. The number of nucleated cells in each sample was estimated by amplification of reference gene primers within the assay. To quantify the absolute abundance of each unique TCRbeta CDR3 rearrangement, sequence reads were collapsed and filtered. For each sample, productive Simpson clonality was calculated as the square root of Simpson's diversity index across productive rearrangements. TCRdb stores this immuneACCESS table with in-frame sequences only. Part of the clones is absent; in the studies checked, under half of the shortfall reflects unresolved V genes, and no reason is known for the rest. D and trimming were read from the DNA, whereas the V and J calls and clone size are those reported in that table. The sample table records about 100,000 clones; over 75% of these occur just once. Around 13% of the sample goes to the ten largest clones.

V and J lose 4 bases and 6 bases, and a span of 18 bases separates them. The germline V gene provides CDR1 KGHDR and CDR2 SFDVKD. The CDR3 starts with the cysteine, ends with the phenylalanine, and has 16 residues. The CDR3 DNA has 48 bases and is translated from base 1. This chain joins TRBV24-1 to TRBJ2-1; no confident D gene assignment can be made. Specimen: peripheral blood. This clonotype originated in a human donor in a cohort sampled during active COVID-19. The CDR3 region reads CATSDSRHAPRNEQFF. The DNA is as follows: TGTGCCACCAGTGACAGCCGACACGCGCCGCGCAATGAGCAGTTCTTC.